The subject of this entry is one TCR beta chain. Its antigen is currently not known. No clone much larger than this one lies a single base away; base qualities are absent. These data are taken from a study of cytomegalovirus exposure and HLA in healthy donors (dated by TCRdb to about 2017). Study-wide context: According to an earlier analysis of a few hundred of the donors, 200 million or so T cells yielded some 110 million unique TCR beta sequences and 250 to 350 Gb of sequence data. A later genetic analysis used genome-wide SNP genotypes for about 60% of the roughly 670 donors, treating that subset as a discovery cohort. In an earlier analysis of roughly 540 of the donors, high-throughput TCR beta sequencing was used to judge whether each TCR beta V gene segment behaved as functional or pseudogenic. The study aimed to test whether cataloging public T cell receptors could reveal signatures of past pathogen exposure. The number of typed donors differed by locus: roughly 620-640 for A, B, C, DRB1 and DQB1; approximately 540 for DQA1; approximately 610 for DPA1; and about 450 for DPB1. The study used immunosequencing to profile the T cell repertoires of around 600 subjects and linked those repertoires to cytomegalovirus serostatus. Rather than drawing on any new phenotypic data, the later analysis identified candidate immune exposures from TCR beta sequences and the way those sequences occurred across donors. Both class I and class II loci were covered by HLA typing, at four-digit resolution. On average, roughly 250,000 unique TCR beta nucleotide sequences were sequenced per donor among a few hundred genotyped donors of the cohort, with roughly 18% of those sequences being non-productive. All discovery cohort repertoires had been generated on a single sequencing platform. Of the roughly 400 genotyped donors, approximately 81% were placed in the genetic ancestry cluster associated with self-reported Caucasian donors. Donor age, sex, ethnicity and CMV serostatus were compiled together with the repertoire data. Roughly 320 gigabases of sequencing data and approximately 92 million unique TCR sequences made up an early release that covered 500 to 700 HLA-typed donors. To predict cytomegalovirus infection status, the study brought together high-throughput TCR immunosequencing, statistical association of individual TCRs with disease status, and machine learning. Four or five DR-DQ haplotypes were handled as single units for association and clustering, since linkage in the cohort was strong. Besides the first cohort of 550 to 750 subjects, a separate validation cohort made up of over a hundred different subjects was used. A later analysis re-analyzed previously published TCR beta repertoires from approximately 670 donors and added high-resolution HLA genotyping to study TCR occurrence patterns.

The cohort comprised fewer than 750 healthy bone marrow donors. At the time of sampling, every cohort member was nominally healthy, though immune exposures that went unrecorded were likely present. The donor tested CMV seronegative, placing the donor among the 350 to 400 seronegative members of the cohort. A peripheral blood sample was provided by each donor, and peripheral blood mononuclear cells were used for TCR beta sequencing. The Qiagen DNeasy Blood Extraction Kit was used to extract genomic DNA from the blood cell samples. General study outcomes and caveats: According to a later analysis, most CMV-associated TCR beta chains appeared to be HLA-restricted, and the HLA associations seemed to be driven largely by CMV exposure. Presence/absence analyses assumed roughly uniform sequencing depth across donors, an assumption that may not hold. Because the 87-base-pair reads could not distinguish some IMGT-functional V segments, including TRBV6-2 and TRBV6-3, those segments were excluded. The classifier was reported to diagnose cytomegalovirus status with high specificity and sensitivity in both the original cohort and the validation cohort. A few of the identified cytomegalovirus-associated TCR beta chains were confirmed in vitro to be specific for cytomegalovirus antigens. According to a later genetic analysis, donors in an Asian-associated ancestry cluster had fewer N-insertions in productive TCRs than the roughly 700-donor mean. Only TCR beta chains were sequenced in this cohort, and the absence of alpha or paired-chain data limited detectable features. A cluster of highly shared sequence variants was judged likely to be a technical artifact of the sequencing pipeline. Correlated functional status among segregating V segments might be attributable to linkage disequilibrium, but an unknown experimental factor could not be ruled out. Because counts were too low, some 17 rarely observed V segments, including chromosome 9 orphons, were excluded from the earlier analysis of a few hundred of the donors. Compared with equally common non-associated chains, HLA-associated TCR beta chains in a later analysis were more clonally expanded and had lower generation probabilities. CMV serostatus was the only immune exposure information available for the cohort. In a later genetic analysis, a missense DCLRE1C variant was associated with V-gene and J-gene trimming of TCR beta chains, and the association was replicated in an independent cohort. Because HLA typing was missing for some donors at each locus, association tests included only the typed subset. Broadly in line with IMGT annotations, most TCR beta V segments showed up in productive rearrangements about 87% or about 30% of the time in an earlier analysis of several hundred of the donors. In a later analysis, several top co-occurrence clusters were reported to appear linked to parvovirus B19, influenza, CMV and Epstein-Barr virus. When HLA alleles, especially DR and DQ, strongly co-occurred, TCR associations were difficult to assign to individual alleles. Across donors, most TCR sequences were observed very rarely, whereas some public TCRs were present in many individuals. A further reported finding was that TCR beta sequences accurately predicted the HLA-A and HLA-B alleles for most subjects in the first cohort. The study gave a list of more than 150 TCR beta chains associated with cytomegalovirus. Specific HLA alleles were associated with 16,951 TCR beta sequences at a false discovery rate of 0.05 in a later analysis. According to a later analysis, TCR association rates differed among HLA loci, with DRB1 alleles showing the most associated TCRs and HLA-C alleles showing the fewest. According to the authors, the approach could potentially be generalized to other disease states and immunological phenotypes.

V loses 5 bases at its end and J loses 3 bases; junction bases beyond the gene matches: 5. In the germline V gene, CDR1 corresponds to MDHEN and CDR2 to SYDVKM. The CDR3 runs 14 residues from the cysteine to the phenylalanine. Only CDR3 DNA is held: 42 bases, read in frame from base 1. Receptors were amplified or captured by the immunoSEQ multiplex PCR assay. For the multiplex PCR, a mixture combining 60 forward primers for TCR Vbeta segments and 13 reverse primers for TCR Jbeta segments was used. Amplification of the CDR3 region of rearranged TCR beta genes was performed with a multiplex PCR assay on genomic DNA. Amplified TCR beta libraries were sequenced as 87-base-pair reads on the Illumina HiSeq System. On the authors' methods: In a later analysis, around 80 million unique TCR beta chains were counted across the roughly 700 repertoires, and roughly 11 million of these chains were shared by at least two donors. To remove PCR and sequencing errors, raw reads were error-corrected and collapsed into unique sequences using a nearest-neighbor algorithm that merged closely related sequences. To assign V, D and J gene segments, CDR3 sequences were aligned to IMGT reference sequences. For a sequence to be retained, a match of at least six nucleotides to both a V gene segment and a J gene segment was required. Rearrangements were called productive when the CDR3 lacked stop codons and stayed in frame with V and J; all others were non-productive. Following IMGT convention, CDR3 was defined as the stretch from the second conserved V-encoded cysteine up to the conserved J-encoded phenylalanine. In an earlier analysis of 500 to 650 of the donors, sequences lacking an unambiguous match to a single V gene segment were excluded. An earlier analysis of around 600 of the donors classified V segments as functional when productive rearrangements were above 56.7% and as segregating when the standard deviation between donors was above 5%. A statistical classification framework was developed to diagnose cytomegalovirus status using the catalog of TCR beta chain sequences. In a later analysis, TCR nucleotide sequences were compared against IMGT/GENE-DB human TR gene sequences so that V and J genes could be assigned. The TCRdist pipeline was used in a later analysis to assign CDR3 sequences and most-parsimonious VDJ recombination scenarios. A later analysis defined each TCR beta chain by its CDR3 amino acid sequence plus V-gene family, and excluded reads lacking a unique V-gene family. As a way to deal with suspected cross-contamination and a sequencing artifact, a later analysis dropped hundreds of nucleotide sequences that were highly shared and had low generation probability. In a later analysis, a clonal expansion index was calculated for each public chain from normalized within-repertoire ranks of inferred template counts. In a later analysis, generation probabilities were computed with a VDJ recombination model fitted to out-of-frame rearrangements, and the resulting probabilities were checked against IGoR. Hypergeometric tests were used in a later analysis to score TCR-TCR, TCR-HLA and TCR-CMV co-occurrence, with a repertoire-size bias correction applied to the TCR pairs. In a later analysis, false discovery rates were estimated by permuting HLA or CMV assignments 20 times. In a later analysis, co-occurring TCRs were grouped with DBSCAN, and TCRdist sequence similarity was added when clustering was performed within HLA-allele-positive subsets. Co-occurrence clustering excluded repertoires with fewer than 30,000 or more than 120,000 public chains, plus five with anomalous nucleotide sharing. What TCRdb holds here is the immuneACCESS table cut down to in-frame rearrangements. Part of the clones is not present; checked against another copy, under half of the missing clones reflect an unresolved V gene, and the others are unexplained. The V and J calls and clone size are taken from that table; D and trimming were inferred from the DNA. The sample contains about 150,000 clones, roughly 83% of them found a single time. The ten largest clones represent roughly 0.38% of the sample.

This receptor chain uses TRBV28 and TRBJ2-7; TRBD1 fits 9 bases in the junction. The receptor was derived from a boy aged 2 to 9 in good health and CMV-seronegative. Sequenced sample: PBMCs. Here the CDR3 is given as CASSGSGQGYEQYF. The DNA sequence follows: TGTGCCAGCAGTGGATCGGGACAGGGCTACGAGCAGTACTTC.